A single sample gave rise to the 32 T cell receptor beta chains below, sequenced in a study of shared clonotypes between healthy human individuals. Assay used: immunoSEQ multiplex PCR; TCRdb lists only in-frame clones, some missing. The sample shows around 510,000 clones, approximately 95% of them seen only once. The sample was naive CD4+ T cells sorted from blood. Subset meaning: CD45RA+ positively selected. These receptors were collected from a woman aged 25-40 years in good health.

The chain carries TRBV27 and TRBJ2-7; D not certain. The CDR3 consists of 13 residues. Trimming took 8 bases from V and 7 from J, leaving 18 bases between them. In germline, CDR1 is MNHEY, CDR2 SMNVEV (reference sequence). The CDR3 sequence is CASSGRTLREQYF. Here the CDR3 DNA reads TGTGCCAGCTCTGGCAGAACCCTACGGGAGCAGTACTTC.

The chain uses TRBV15 and TRBJ1-6; D may be TRBD1 (5 bases). Per germline, CDR1 LNHNV and CDR2 YYDKDF (reference sequence). CDR3 length: 13 amino acids. V shed 8 bases and J shed 7 bases, with 12 bases lying between them. The CDR3 DNA follows: TGTGCCACCGATCAGGGTGACAATTCACCCCTCCACTTT. Amino acids: CATDQGDNSPLHF.

V usage is TRBV7-9 and J usage is TRBJ2-4; 10 nucleotides match TRBD2. CDR3 length: 15 residues. The ends lost 4 bases at V and 7 bases at J; junction bases unmatched: 7. Germline assignment: CDR1 SEHNR and CDR2 FQNEAQ (reference sequence). For the CDR3, the DNA is TGTGCCAGCAGCTACTCTAGCGGGAGCTGGAACATTCAGTACTTC. Its translation is CASSYSSGSWNIQYF.

The rearrangement links TRBV6-6 to TRBJ2-7; 9 bases line up with TRBD1. This CDR3 has 14 amino acids. The J segment lost 4 bases and the V segment lost 6 bases, leaving 7 bases of the junction unmatched. Germline CDR1 is MNHNY and CDR2 is SVGAGI (reference sequence). CDR3 in DNA: TGTGCCAGCAGCAACACAGGGGGCCGGTACGAGCAGTACTTC. It yields the protein CASSNTGGRYEQYF.

The CDR3 sequence: CASSPSGSSNEQYF. CDR3 nucleotide sequence: TGTGCCAGCAGCCCAAGTGGGAGCTCGAACGAGCAGTACTTC. The V and J genes are TRBV7-9 and TRBJ2-7; D might be TRBD2 (5 bases). The ends were cut back, 5 bases at V and 5 bases at J, with 16 bases in the middle. Looked up from germline, CDR1 is SEHNR and CDR2 is FQNEAQ (reference sequence). This CDR3 comprises 14 residues.

The CDR3 here is CASSPGQGIQPQHF. In nucleotides, the CDR3 is TGTGCCAGCAGTCCCGGCCAGGGGATTCAGCCCCAGCATTTT. This sequence joins TRBV27 and TRBJ1-5, with a weak D call TRBD1 (6 bases). V was shortened by 5 bases and J by 6 bases, with 14 bases between the two germline ends. The CDR3 contains 14 residues. Germline values: CDR1 MNHEY, CDR2 SMNVEV (reference sequence).

The rearrangement uses TRBV5-6 and TRBJ2-7, with D perhaps being TRBD1 or TRBD2 (6 bases each). Trimming cost V 4 bases and J 3 bases, with 14 bases left between them. CDR3 length equals 14 residues. CDR1 and CDR2 from the germline V gene are SGHDT and YYEEEE. The CDR3 sequence: CASSLWGAGYEQYF. CDR3 nucleotide sequence: TGTGCCAGCAGCCTCTGGGGGGCGGGCTACGAGCAGTACTTC.

The J gene is TRBJ2-7, the V gene TRBV7-9; 9 bases match TRBD1. CDR3 length: 15 residues. Germline CDR1 SEHNR, CDR2 FQNEAQ (reference sequence). J lost 0 bases, V lost 4 bases, and 4 bases had no gene match. The CDR3 reads CASSSGQGSSYEQYF. Here the CDR3 DNA reads TGTGCCAGCAGCTCTGGACAGGGGAGCTCCTACGAGCAGTACTTC.

This chain uses TRBV27 with TRBJ1-1; 7 nucleotides align to TRBD1. CDR1 and CDR2 from the germline V gene are MNHEY and SMNVEV (reference sequence). The CDR3 totals 16 residues. V lost 2 bases, J lost 0 bases, and 6 bases stayed unmatched. The CDR3 loop is CASSLIGGTVNTEAFF. DNA of the CDR3: TGTGCCAGCAGTTTAATAGGGGGGACAGTGAACACTGAAGCTTTCTTT.

The rearrangement links TRBV7-2 to TRBJ1-3; D is uncertain. Trimming stripped 4 bases from V and 3 bases from J, with 4 bases between. Germline V gene sequence: CDR1 SGHTA, CDR2 FQGNSA. There are 12 residues in the CDR3. The CDR3 protein is CASSYSGNTIYF. CDR3 in DNA: TGTGCCAGCAGCTATAGTGGAAACACCATATATTTT.

The V gene is TRBV14, the J gene TRBJ1-5; D is unresolved. Trimming pared 2 bases from V and 0 bases from J, leaving 17 bases between. The CDR3 loop spans 18 amino acids. In germline, CDR1 is SGHDN, CDR2 FVKESK. CDR3 region: CASSQLAIRVSSNQPQHF. Written as DNA, the CDR3 is TGTGCCAGCAGCCAATTGGCTATAAGGGTTAGTAGCAATCAGCCCCAGCATTTT.

The chain recombines TRBV11-2 with TRBJ2-7; TRBD2 matches 14 bases. J gave up 3 bases and V 4 bases, and 2 bases lay outside the gene matches. The CDR3 sequence is 15 residues long. Germline CDR1 reads SGHAT; CDR2 reads FQNNGV. The CDR3 loop is CASSSGTSGGYEQYF. The CDR3 DNA reads as TGTGCCAGCAGCTCCGGGACTAGCGGGGGCTACGAGCAGTACTTC.

The chain recombines TRBV28 with TRBJ2-7; 8 nucleotides agree with TRBD1. CDR3 length: 14 amino acids. V trimming: 7 bases; J trimming: 9 bases; junction bases outside the gene matches: 14. Germline CDR1 and CDR2: MDHEN and SYDVKM. This CDR3 reads CASTPGTGVEGQYF. CDR3 coding DNA: TGTGCCAGCACCCCCGGGACAGGAGTGGAGGGGCAGTACTTC.

CDR3 protein: CASSSLDTGELFF. CDR3 sequence (DNA): TGTGCCAGCAGCTCCCTGGACACCGGGGAGCTGTTTTTT. The V gene is TRBV7-3, the J gene TRBJ2-2; D unresolved. Per the germline V gene, CDR1 is SGHTA and CDR2 is FQGTGA. V was trimmed by 4 bases and J by 3 bases, leaving 6 bases between them. The CDR3 sequence is 13 residues long.

This chain joins TRBV27 and TRBJ1-3, with 7 bases that match TRBD1. This CDR3 spans 13 amino acids. After removal of 6 bases from V and 3 bases from J, the junction contained 2 bases not matched to a gene. The germline V gene has CDR1 MNHEY and CDR2 SMNVEV (reference sequence). CDR3 protein: CASRRQGGNTIYF. The CDR3, as DNA: TGTGCCAGCAGACGACAGGGTGGAAACACCATATATTTT.

The chain links TRBV11-2 to TRBJ2-1; tentative D call: TRBD2 (6 bases). CDR3 length equals 16 residues. V was clipped by 8 bases and J by 0 bases, with 17 bases between them. The germline V gene encodes CDR1 SGHAT and CDR2 FQNNGV. The CDR3 is CASHRIAESSYNEQFF. DNA for the CDR3: TGTGCCAGCCATAGAATAGCGGAGAGCTCCTACAATGAGCAGTTCTTC.

This chain connects TRBV27 to TRBJ2-3; perhaps D is TRBD1 or TRBD2 (5 bases each). The ends were cut back, 9 bases at V and 0 bases at J, with 22 bases in the middle. This CDR3 contains 17 residues. Germline-derived CDR1 and CDR2 are MNHEY and SMNVEV (reference sequence). The CDR3 sequence is CASTPWMGDPSTDTQYF. Here the CDR3 DNA reads TGTGCCAGTACCCCCTGGATGGGGGATCCTAGCACAGATACGCAGTATTTT.

This chain joins TRBV9 and TRBJ1-5, with 7 nucleotides matching TRBD1. Germline V CDR1 and CDR2: SGDLS, YYNGEE. The CDR3 runs 13 residues. V lost 4 bases to trimming and J lost 4 bases; unmatched junction nucleotides: 2. The CDR3 loop reads CASSMTGNQPQHF. CDR3 nucleotides: TGTGCCAGCAGCATGACAGGGAATCAGCCCCAGCATTTT.

The V and J genes are TRBV6-1 and TRBJ2-2, with D possibly TRBD2 on 5 matching bases. V was clipped by 4 bases and J by 3 bases, with 9 bases between them. The CDR3 totals 14 residues. Germline CDR1 MNHNS, CDR2 SASEGT. The CDR3 DNA reads TGTGCCAGCAGTGGGACTCGAGACACCGGGGAGCTGTTTTTT. Translation: CASSGTRDTGELFF.

The chain uses TRBV6-5 and TRBJ1-2, with D hard to call. There are 15 residues in the CDR3. The V gene lost 6 bases and the J gene lost 5 bases, with 19 bases spanning the gap. Germline assignment: CDR1 MNHEY and CDR2 SVGAGI. CDR3: CASSLDAQLGYGYTF. CDR3 bases: TGTGCCAGCAGCTTGGACGCCCAATTAGGGTATGGCTACACCTTC.

The rearrangement uses TRBV11-2 and TRBJ2-7, with D perhaps TRBD1 or TRBD2 (5 bases each). This CDR3 is 14 amino acids long. Germline CDR1 is SGHAT and CDR2 is FQNNGV. Trimming cost V 5 bases and J 3 bases, with 14 bases left between them. The CDR3 DNA follows: TGTGCCAGCAGCCCTGGACTCCAGGGCTACGAGCAGTACTTC. Amino acids: CASSPGLQGYEQYF.

The rearrangement links TRBV27 to TRBJ2-3; 8 nucleotides align to TRBD1. J lost 11 bases, V lost 5 bases, and 6 bases had no gene match. Germline V lookup: CDR1 MNHEY, CDR2 SMNVEV (reference sequence). This CDR3 has 12 residues. The CDR3 is CASSPSQGGQYF. CDR3 bases: TGTGCCAGCAGTCCATCACAGGGGGGGCAGTATTTT.

CDR3 loop: CSVEASGMGGEQFF. The CDR3 DNA is TGCAGCGTTGAGGCTAGCGGGATGGGGGGTGAGCAGTTCTTC. This sequence joins TRBV29-1 and TRBJ2-1, with 9 positions matching TRBD2. The germline CDR1 and CDR2 sequences are SQVTM and ANQGSEA. The CDR3 spans 14 residues. Unmatched junction bases numbered 9, after V lost 3 bases and J lost 9 bases.

The chain is built from TRBV20-1 and TRBJ2-5; D call uncertain. The CDR3 is 11 residues long. From germline, CDR1 is DFQATT and CDR2 SNEGSKA (reference sequence). V lost 5 bases and J lost 4, with 8 bases in between. CDR3 in DNA: TGCAGTGCTCCTGTTCGAGAGACCCAGTACTTC. Translating gives CSAPVRETQYF.

The CDR3 loop reads CASSEAWIATNEKLFF. CDR3 sequence (DNA): TGTGCCAGCAGTGAAGCGTGGATTGCAACTAATGAAAAACTGTTTTTT. The chain carries TRBV6-1 and TRBJ1-4, with D hard to call. This CDR3 comprises 16 residues. The germline V and J ends were trimmed by 0 bases and 0 bases, with 8 bases remaining between them. Germline loops: CDR1 MNHNS, CDR2 SASEGT.

J is TRBJ2-5 and V is TRBV30, with TRBD1 matching over 9 bases. The assigned J gene may be wrong: the sequence end matches TRBJ2-7 better. Germline-derived CDR1 and CDR2 are GTSNPN and SVGIG (reference sequence). The CDR3 spans 14 residues. CDR3 region: CAWRSGQGFYEQYF. In DNA form, the CDR3 reads TGTGCCTGGAGATCGGGACAGGGATTCTACGAGCAGTACTTC.

This clone has only one observation. The chain combines TRBV19 with TRBJ1-4; a possible D gene is TRBD1 (5 bases). With 6 bases removed from V and 6 bases from J, the gap between germline ends came to 17 bases. The germline V gene has CDR1 LNHDA and CDR2 SQIVND (reference sequence). This CDR3 has 15 residues. CDR3 in amino acids: CASRGRGVFDEKLFF. CDR3 DNA: TGTGCCAGTAGGGGAAGAGGGGTATTCGATGAAAAACTGTTTTTT.

This rearrangement joins TRBV6-6 to TRBJ2-2, with D unclear. Germline CDR1 MNHNY, CDR2 SVGAGI (reference sequence). The CDR3 extends over 15 amino acids. V was clipped by 0 bases and J by 1 base, with 6 bases between them. The CDR3 region is CASSYSSMNTGELFF. The DNA of the CDR3 is TGTGCCAGCAGTTACTCCTCTATGAACACCGGGGAGCTGTTTTTT.

The J gene is TRBJ2-7, the V gene TRBV4-2, with D perhaps assigned TRBD1 or TRBD2 (5 bases each). Trimming cost V 6 bases and J 4 bases, with 16 bases left between them. This CDR3 contains 14 residues. Germline loops: CDR1 LGHNA, CDR2 YNFKEQ. CDR3 sequence (DNA): TGTGCCAGCAGTTCGACGGGGCTCCAATACGAGCAGTACTTC. As protein: CASSSTGLQYEQYF.

The CDR3 sequence: CASSPPGHNSNQPQHF. The CDR3 coding sequence is TGTGCCAGCTCACCCCCAGGACACAATAGCAATCAGCCCCAGCATTTT. The chain has TRBV18 and TRBJ1-5; D perhaps matches TRBD1 (5 bases). CDR1 KGHSH and CDR2 LQKENI come from the germline V gene. The CDR3 runs to 16 residues. Trimming pared 3 bases from V and 0 bases from J, leaving 12 bases between.

This clone was seen only once. The chain employs TRBV5-4 and TRBJ2-5; possibly TRBD1 or TRBD2 for D (6 bases each). This CDR3 spans 15 amino acids. CDR1 and CDR2 from the germline V gene are SGHNT and YYREEE (reference sequence). Trimming cost V 3 bases and J 0 bases, with 12 bases left between them. The CDR3 DNA reads TGTGCCAGCAGCTCCACGAGGGGGGACCAAGAGACCCAGTACTTC. This translates into CASSSTRGDQETQYF.

The table lists this clone with a count of one. The CDR3 loop reads CASSEAGADTEAFF. As DNA, the CDR3 is TGTGCCAGCAGTGAAGCAGGGGCGGACACTGAAGCTTTCTTT. The chain is built from TRBV2 and TRBJ1-1, with D perhaps TRBD1 (5 bases). This CDR3 region has 14 residues. Trimming removed 0 bases from V and 3 bases from J, with 8 bases in between. Germline lookup yields CDR1 SNHLY and CDR2 FYNNEI. Complete variable domain (other parts from reference TRBV2 and TRBJ1-1): EPEVTQTPSHQVTQMGQEVILRCVPISNHLYFYWYRQILGQKVEFLVSFYNNEISEKSEIFDDQFSVERPDGSNFTLKIRSTKLEDSAMYFCASSEAGADTEAFFGQGTRLTVV.